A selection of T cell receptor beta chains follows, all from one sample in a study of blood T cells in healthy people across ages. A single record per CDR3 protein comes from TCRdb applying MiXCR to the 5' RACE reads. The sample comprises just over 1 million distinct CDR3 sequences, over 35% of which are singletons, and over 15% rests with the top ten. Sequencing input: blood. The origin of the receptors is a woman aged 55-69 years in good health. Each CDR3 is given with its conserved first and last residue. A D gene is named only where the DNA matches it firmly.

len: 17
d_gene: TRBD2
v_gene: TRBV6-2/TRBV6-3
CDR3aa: CASSYGTSGRKTDTQYF

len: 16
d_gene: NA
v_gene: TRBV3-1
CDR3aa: CASSPSTVLDNSPLHF

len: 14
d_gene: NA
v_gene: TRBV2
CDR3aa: CASSEALLDNEQFF

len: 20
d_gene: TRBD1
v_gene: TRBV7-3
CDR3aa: CASSAEFVDRESELGTEAFF

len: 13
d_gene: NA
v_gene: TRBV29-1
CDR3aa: CSWGGRVYNEQFF

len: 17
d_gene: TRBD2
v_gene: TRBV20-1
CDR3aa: CSARDRPAGVRTDTQYF

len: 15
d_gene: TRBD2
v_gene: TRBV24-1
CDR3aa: CATSEGTSPVYEQYF

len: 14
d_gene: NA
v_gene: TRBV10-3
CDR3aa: CAISEPWRTYEQYF

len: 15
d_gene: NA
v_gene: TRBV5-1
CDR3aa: CASSLAGDGSYEQYF

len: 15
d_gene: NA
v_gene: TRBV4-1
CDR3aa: CASSQALRVSYEQYF

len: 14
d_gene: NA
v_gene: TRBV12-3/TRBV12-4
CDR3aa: CASSSQQRFGELFF

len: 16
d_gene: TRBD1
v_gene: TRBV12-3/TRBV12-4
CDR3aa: CASSPKGQGVGYGYTF

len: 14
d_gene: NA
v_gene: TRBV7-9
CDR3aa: CASSLKATQETQYF

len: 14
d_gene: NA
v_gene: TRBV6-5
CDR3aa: CASRRQVAYNEQFF

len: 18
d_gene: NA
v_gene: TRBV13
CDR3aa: CASSTRVQEFSSTDTQYF

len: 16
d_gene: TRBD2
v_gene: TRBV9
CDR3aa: CASSPQGTSGNNEQYF

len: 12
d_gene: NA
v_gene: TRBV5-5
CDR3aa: CASSLPGTEQYF

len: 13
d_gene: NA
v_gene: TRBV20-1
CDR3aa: CSARISKNGGYTF

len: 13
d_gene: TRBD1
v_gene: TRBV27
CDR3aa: CASSLLQGSEAFF

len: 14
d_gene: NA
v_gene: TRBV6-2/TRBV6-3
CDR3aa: CASRTRSREETQYF

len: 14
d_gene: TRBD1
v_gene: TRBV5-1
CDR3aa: CASSWGSRGNGYTF

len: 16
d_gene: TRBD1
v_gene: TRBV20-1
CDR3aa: CSARPQTGADGQPQHF

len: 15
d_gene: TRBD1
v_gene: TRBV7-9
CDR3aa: CASSPRTGKFSEQYF

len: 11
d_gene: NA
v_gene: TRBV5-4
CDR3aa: CASSNHENQYF

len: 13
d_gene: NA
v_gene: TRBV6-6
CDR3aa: CASNSGIQETQYF

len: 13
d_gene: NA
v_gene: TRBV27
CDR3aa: CASSANGRNEQFF

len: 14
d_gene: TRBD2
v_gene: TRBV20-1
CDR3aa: CSAHPSGSKYEQYF

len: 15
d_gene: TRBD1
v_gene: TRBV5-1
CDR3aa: CASSADRVGNSPLHF

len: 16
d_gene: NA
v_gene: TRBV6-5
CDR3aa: CASSYLAGLDANEQFF

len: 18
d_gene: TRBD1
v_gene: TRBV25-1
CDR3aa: CASSESKGARGAKNIQYF

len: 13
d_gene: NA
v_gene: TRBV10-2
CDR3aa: CASSEQGYQPQHF

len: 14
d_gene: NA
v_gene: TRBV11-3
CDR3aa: CASSWGPNGDTQYF

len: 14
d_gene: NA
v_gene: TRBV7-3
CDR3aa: CASSSKGGTDTQYF

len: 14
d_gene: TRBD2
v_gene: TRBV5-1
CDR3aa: CASSKERERDTQYF

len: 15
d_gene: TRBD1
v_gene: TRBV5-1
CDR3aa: CASSLLGQARDEQYF

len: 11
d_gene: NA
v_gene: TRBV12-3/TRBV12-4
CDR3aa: CASRGSGEQFF

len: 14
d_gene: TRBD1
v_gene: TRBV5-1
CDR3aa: CASSFGTDYNEQFF

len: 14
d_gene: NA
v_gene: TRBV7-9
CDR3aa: CASSRDGSFAEQYF

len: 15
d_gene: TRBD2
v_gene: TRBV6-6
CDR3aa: CASSTVATSAYEQYF